This T cell receptor (beta chain) was sequenced for a study of blood T cell repertoires in COVID-19. The CDR3 runs to 13 residues. Trimming removed 0 bases at V and 3 bases at J, with 5 bases between. Germline CDR1 is SGHAT and CDR2 is FQNNGV. Profiled with immunoSEQ multiplex PCR; TCRdb holds only in-frame clones, not every one. The sample holds tens of thousands of clones; around 90% are singletons and the top ten take about 5%. Specimen: peripheral blood. The chain links TRBV11-2 to TRBJ1-2; no reliable D call. The sequence was obtained from a human donor in a cohort sampled during active COVID-19. The CDR3 region has the DNA TGTGCCAGCAGCTTAGATGGGCACTATGGCTACACCTTC. Protein sequence: CASSLDGHYGYTF.